Listed below are T cell receptor beta chains from one sample, sequenced in a study of blood T cell repertoires in COVID-19. Clones were sequenced by immunoSEQ multiplex PCR, and TCRdb holds only the in-frame ones, with some missing. Here the sample spans 50,000 to 75,000 clones, more than 60% being singletons. What was sequenced was peripheral blood. The receptors come from a woman older than 75 with active or convalescent COVID-19. Both conserved end residues are part of each CDR3. D genes are given only for firm matches. Clone size appears in some rows only: once, few, many, or a class for an expanded clone.

TRBV5-6	TRBJ1-1	.	.	CASSFRGNRAMNTEAFF
TRBV18	TRBJ2-5	.	TRBD1	CASSRSTPGQSARETQYF
TRBV7-6	TRBJ2-1	.	TRBD1	CASSLTGGNEQFF
TRBV5-5	TRBJ1-2	few	.	CASSVRGGYTF
TRBV6-5	TRBJ1-5	.	.	CASSPLERGNQPQHF
TRBV19	TRBJ2-7	.	.	CASSIRPRSYEQYF
TRBV29-1	TRBJ1-1	.	.	CSALPAGRGTEAFF
TRBV2	TRBJ1-5	.	.	CASAGGPLRPQHF
TRBV25-1	TRBJ2-3	.	TRBD1	CASSAGTGGADTQYF
TRBV11-2	TRBJ1-2	.	.	CASSLVGGLMNYGYTF
TRBV19	TRBJ1-1	.	.	CASTEGFGTEAFF
TRBV5-4	TRBJ2-7	.	TRBD2	CASSLRGGTYEQYF
TRBV29-1	TRBJ1-6	.	TRBD1	CSVTDRGQNSPLHF
TRBV6-6	TRBJ2-7	.	TRBD1	CASSSRQGASYEQYF
TRBV5-1	TRBJ2-7	.	.	CASSLGEAYEQYF
TRBV7-9	TRBJ1-2	.	.	CASRPPGQLLNYGYTF
TRBV6-5	TRBJ2-3	once	TRBD2	CASSSERGDSTDTQYF
TRBV2	TRBJ1-6	.	TRBD1	CASSEIQGPNSPLHF
TRBV2	TRBJ1-4	.	.	CASSISRANEKLFF
TRBV19	TRBJ2-7	.	TRBD1	CASSINRDRDYEQYF
TRBV9	TRBJ1-6	.	.	CASSAGTGDRRSPLHF
TRBV5-6	TRBJ1-2	.	.	CASSTRPYGYTF
TRBV6-5	TRBJ1-2	few	TRBD1	CASTRTGPYGYTF
TRBV2	TRBJ1-2	.	.	CASSYTEGDYGYTF
TRBV11-3	TRBJ1-4	.	TRBD1	CASSLGLGQGEKLFF
TRBV27	TRBJ1-6	.	.	CASSFGPFSPLHF
TRBV12-3/TRBV12-4	TRBJ1-6	.	TRBD1	CASSFNRGSLHF
TRBV3-1/TRBV3-2	TRBJ2-1	.	TRBD2	CASSRGTSGGNEQFF
TRBV9	TRBJ1-4	.	.	CASSAQSEGKLFF
TRBV11-2	TRBJ1-1	.	TRBD1	CASTQTQGGTEAFF
TRBV29-1	TRBJ1-1	.	.	CSAGLRNTEAFF
TRBV7-2	TRBJ1-2	few	.	CASSLESGQSYGYTF
TRBV9	TRBJ2-1	.	TRBD2	CASSGRLAGYNEQFF
TRBV3-1/TRBV3-2	TRBJ1-6	.	TRBD1	CASSLESGTANSPLHF
TRBV5-8	TRBJ2-5	.	TRBD2	CASSLALAGYRQETQYF
TRBV6-2/TRBV6-3	TRBJ2-7	.	.	CASSDAAYEQYF
TRBV9	TRBJ2-6	.	.	CASSVGRFSGANVLTF
TRBV5-5	TRBJ1-1	.	TRBD1	CASSLIQGAGTEAFF
TRBV6-1	TRBJ2-2	once	.	CASSEGQNTGELFF
TRBV6-6	TRBJ1-1	.	TRBD1	CASSRQGAGDTEAFF
TRBV18	TRBJ1-2	.	TRBD1	CASSRGQVDNYGYTF
TRBV4-1	TRBJ1-2	once	TRBD1	CASQPQGASDYGYTF
TRBV2	TRBJ2-2	once	TRBD1	CASVAGTGPTGELFF
TRBV25-1	TRBJ1-4	.	TRBD1	CASSTGTGDEKLFF
TRBV7-3	TRBJ1-1	.	TRBD1	CASSRQGQGTNTEAFF
TRBV27	TRBJ1-2	.	TRBD1	CASSSIRDRGPYGYTF
TRBV19	TRBJ2-6	.	TRBD1	CASSPPVGTGWAGANVLTF
TRBV29-1	TRBJ2-2	.	TRBD2	CSVNRGGTGELFF
TRBV4-2	TRBJ1-1	.	.	CASSPLKLGAGNTEAFF
TRBV5-6	TRBJ1-2	.	.	CASSLASGAGYTF
TRBV5-1	TRBJ1-4	.	TRBD1	CASSLAGGRSNEKLFF
TRBV5-8	TRBJ1-6	.	TRBD1	CASSLEGVGTANSPLHF
TRBV5-1	TRBJ2-1	.	.	CASSLGGLSYNEQFF
TRBV3-1/TRBV3-2	TRBJ1-4	.	.	CASSRGVRIEKLFF
TRBV13	TRBJ2-6	.	TRBD1	CASSTDRGPGANVLTF
TRBV29-1	TRBJ1-5	few	.	CSVSLDSNQPQHF